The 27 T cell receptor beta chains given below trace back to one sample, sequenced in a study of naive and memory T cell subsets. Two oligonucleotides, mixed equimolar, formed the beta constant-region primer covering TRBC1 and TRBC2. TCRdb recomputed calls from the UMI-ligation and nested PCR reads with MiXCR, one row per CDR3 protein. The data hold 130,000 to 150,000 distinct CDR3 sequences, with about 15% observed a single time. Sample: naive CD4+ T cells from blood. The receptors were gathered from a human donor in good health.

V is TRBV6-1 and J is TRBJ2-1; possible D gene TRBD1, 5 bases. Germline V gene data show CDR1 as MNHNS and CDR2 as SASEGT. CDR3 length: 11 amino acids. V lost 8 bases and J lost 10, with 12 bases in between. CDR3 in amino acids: CASREGVEQFF. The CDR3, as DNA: TGTGCCAGCCGAGAAGGGGTAGAGCAGTTCTTC.

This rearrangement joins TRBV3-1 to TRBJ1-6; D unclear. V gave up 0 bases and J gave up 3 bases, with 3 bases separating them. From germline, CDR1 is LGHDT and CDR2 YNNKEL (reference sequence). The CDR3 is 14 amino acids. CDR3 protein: CASSQDYYNSPLHF. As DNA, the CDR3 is TGTGCCAGCAGCCAAGACTACTATAATTCACCCCTCCACTTT.

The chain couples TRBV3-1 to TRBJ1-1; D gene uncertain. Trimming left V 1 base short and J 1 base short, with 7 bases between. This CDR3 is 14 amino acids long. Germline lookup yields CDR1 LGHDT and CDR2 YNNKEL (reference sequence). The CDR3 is CASSQAQTNTEAFF. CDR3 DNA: TGTGCCAGCAGCCAAGCACAGACGAACACTGAAGCTTTCTTT.

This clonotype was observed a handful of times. The CDR3 region has the DNA TGTGCCAGCAGTGAAGGCAGCTCCTATAATTCACCCCTCCACTTT. Amino acids: CASSEGSSYNSPLHF. The chain recombines TRBV6-1 with TRBJ1-6; D is ambiguous. CDR3 size: 15 residues. In germline, CDR1 is MNHNS, CDR2 SASEGT. Trimming removed 1 base from V and 0 bases from J, with 4 bases in between.

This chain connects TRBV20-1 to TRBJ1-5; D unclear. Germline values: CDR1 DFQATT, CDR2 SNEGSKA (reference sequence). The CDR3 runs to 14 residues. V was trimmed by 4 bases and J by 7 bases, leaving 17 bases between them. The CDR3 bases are TGCAGTGCTAAGTATCGTCTAGCGGGGCAGCCCCAGCATTTT. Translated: CSAKYRLAGQPQHF.

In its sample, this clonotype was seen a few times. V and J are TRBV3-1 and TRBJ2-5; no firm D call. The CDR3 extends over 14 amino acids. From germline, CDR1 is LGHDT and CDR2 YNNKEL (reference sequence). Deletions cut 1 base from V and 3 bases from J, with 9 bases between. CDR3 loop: CASSQVGSEETQYF. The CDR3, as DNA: TGTGCCAGCAGCCAAGTCGGCTCGGAAGAGACCCAGTACTTC.

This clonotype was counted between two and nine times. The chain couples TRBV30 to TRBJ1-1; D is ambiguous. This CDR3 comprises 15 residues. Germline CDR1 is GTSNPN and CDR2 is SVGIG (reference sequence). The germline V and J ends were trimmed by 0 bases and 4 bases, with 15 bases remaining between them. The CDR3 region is CAWSVRLGRGTEAFF. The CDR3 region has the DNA TGTGCCTGGAGTGTACGTCTGGGAAGAGGCACTGAAGCTTTCTTT.

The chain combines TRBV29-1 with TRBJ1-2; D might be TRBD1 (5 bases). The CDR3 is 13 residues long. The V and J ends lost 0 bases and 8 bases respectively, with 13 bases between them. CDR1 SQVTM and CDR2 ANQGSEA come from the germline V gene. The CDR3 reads CSVEDQGVRGYTF. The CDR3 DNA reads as TGCAGCGTTGAAGATCAAGGGGTACGGGGCTACACCTTC.

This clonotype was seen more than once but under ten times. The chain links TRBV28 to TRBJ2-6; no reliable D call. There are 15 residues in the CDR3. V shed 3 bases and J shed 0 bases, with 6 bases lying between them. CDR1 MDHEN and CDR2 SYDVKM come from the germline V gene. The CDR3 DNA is TGTGCCAGCAGTTTGGCGTACTCTGGGGCCAACGTCCTGACTTTC. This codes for CASSLAYSGANVLTF.

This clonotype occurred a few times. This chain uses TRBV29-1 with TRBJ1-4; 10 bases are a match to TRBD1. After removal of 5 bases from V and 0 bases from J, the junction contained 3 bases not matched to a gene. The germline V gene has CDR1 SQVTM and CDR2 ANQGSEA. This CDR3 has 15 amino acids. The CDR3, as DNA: TGCAGCGTTTGGGACAGGGGTCCAACTAATGAAAAACTGTTTTTT. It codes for CSVWDRGPTNEKLFF.

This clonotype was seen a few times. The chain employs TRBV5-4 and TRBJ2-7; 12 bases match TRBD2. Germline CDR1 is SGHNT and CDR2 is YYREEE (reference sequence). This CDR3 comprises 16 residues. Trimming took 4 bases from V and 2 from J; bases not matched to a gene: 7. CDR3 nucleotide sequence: TGTGCCAGCAGCATGGGACTAGCGGGTGGGACCTACGAGCAGTACTTC. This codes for CASSMGLAGGTYEQYF.

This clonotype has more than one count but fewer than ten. CDR3 sequence: CASSLEENTEAFF. The CDR3 DNA sequence: TGTGCCAGCAGCTTAGAGGAGAACACTGAAGCTTTCTTT. The chain carries TRBV7-9 and TRBJ1-1, with unresolved D. Germline V gene data show CDR1 as SEHNR and CDR2 as FQNEAQ (reference sequence). V was shortened by 1 base and J by 1 base, with 4 bases between the two germline ends. The CDR3 has 13 residues.

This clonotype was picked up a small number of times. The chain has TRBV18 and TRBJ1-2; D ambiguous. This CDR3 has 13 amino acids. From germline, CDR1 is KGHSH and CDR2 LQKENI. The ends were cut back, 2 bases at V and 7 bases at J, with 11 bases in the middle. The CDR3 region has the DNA TGTGCCAGCTCACCAGGCCCGAGTGGTGGCTACACCTTC. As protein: CASSPGPSGGYTF.

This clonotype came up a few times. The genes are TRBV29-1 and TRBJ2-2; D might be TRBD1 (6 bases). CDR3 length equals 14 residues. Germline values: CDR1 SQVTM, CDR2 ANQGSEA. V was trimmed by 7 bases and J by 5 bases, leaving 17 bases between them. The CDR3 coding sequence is TGCAGCGGCGCCCTGGCCAGGGGAACCGGGGAGCTGTTTTTT. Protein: CSGALARGTGELFF.

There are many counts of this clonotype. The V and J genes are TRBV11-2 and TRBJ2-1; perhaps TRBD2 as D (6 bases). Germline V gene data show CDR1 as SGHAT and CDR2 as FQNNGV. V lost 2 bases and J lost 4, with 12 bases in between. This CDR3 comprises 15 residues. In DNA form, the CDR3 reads TGTGCCAGCAGCTTATCTTCTAGCGAGTACAATGAGCAGTTCTTC. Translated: CASSLSSSEYNEQFF.

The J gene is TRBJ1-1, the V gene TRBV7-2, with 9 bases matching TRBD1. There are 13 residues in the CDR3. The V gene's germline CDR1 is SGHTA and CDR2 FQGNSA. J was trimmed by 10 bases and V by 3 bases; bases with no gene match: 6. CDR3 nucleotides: TGTGCCAGCAGCTTGACAGGGGGTCGTCGAGCTTTCTTT. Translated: CASSLTGGRRAFF.

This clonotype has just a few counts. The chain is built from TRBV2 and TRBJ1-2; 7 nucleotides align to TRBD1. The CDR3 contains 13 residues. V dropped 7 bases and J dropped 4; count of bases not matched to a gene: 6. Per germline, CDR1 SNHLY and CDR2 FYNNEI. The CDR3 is CASIPGGAYGYTF. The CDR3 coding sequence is TGTGCCAGCATACCAGGGGGTGCCTATGGCTACACCTTC.

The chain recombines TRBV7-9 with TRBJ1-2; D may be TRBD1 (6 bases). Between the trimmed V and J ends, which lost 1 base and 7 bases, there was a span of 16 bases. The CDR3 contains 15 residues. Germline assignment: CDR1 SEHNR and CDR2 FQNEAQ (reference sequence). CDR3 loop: CASSLDDAGEGGYTF. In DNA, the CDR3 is TGTGCCAGCAGCTTAGACGACGCAGGGGAAGGTGGCTACACCTTC. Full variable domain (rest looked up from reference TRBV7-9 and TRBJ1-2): DTGVSQNPRHKITKRGQNVTFRCDPISEHNRLYWYRQTLGQGPEFLTYFQNEAQLEKSRLLSDRFSAERPKGSFSTLEIQRTEQGDSAMYLCASSLDDAGEGGYTFGSGTRLTVV.

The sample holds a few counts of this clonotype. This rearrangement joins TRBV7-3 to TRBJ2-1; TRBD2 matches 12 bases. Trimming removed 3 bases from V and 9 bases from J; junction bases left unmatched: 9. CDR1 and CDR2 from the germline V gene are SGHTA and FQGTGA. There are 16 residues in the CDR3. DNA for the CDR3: TGTGCCAGCAGCTTCAACGGACTAGCGGGACGGGGTGAGCAGTTCTTC. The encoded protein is CASSFNGLAGRGEQFF.

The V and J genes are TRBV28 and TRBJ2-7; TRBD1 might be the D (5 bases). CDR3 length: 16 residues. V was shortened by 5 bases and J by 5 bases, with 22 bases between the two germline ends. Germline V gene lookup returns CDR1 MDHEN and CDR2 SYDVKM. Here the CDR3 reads CASSKTILRVPHEQYF. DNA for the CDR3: TGTGCCAGCAGTAAAACCATACTCAGGGTACCCCACGAGCAGTACTTC.

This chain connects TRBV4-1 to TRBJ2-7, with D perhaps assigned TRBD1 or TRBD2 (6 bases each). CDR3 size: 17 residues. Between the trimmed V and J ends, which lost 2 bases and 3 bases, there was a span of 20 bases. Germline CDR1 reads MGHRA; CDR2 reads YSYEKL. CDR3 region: CASSQPLGGRRHYEQYF. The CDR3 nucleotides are TGCGCCAGCAGCCAACCCCTCGGGGGCAGGCGACACTACGAGCAGTACTTC.

CDR3 nucleotides: TGTGCCAGCAGCTTAATGGCAGGCTCTCACAATGAGCAGTTCTTC. Translated: CASSLMAGSHNEQFF. This rearrangement joins TRBV11-2 to TRBJ2-1; D call uncertain. Germline CDR1 and CDR2: SGHAT and FQNNGV. Trimming removed 2 bases from V and 5 bases from J, with 13 bases in between. This CDR3 spans 15 amino acids. The entire variable domain, with the rest obtained from reference TRBV11-2 and TRBJ2-1, is as follows: EAGVAQSPRYKIIEKRQSVAFWCNPISGHATLYWYQQILGQGPKLLIQFQNNGVVDDSQLPKDRFSAERLKGVDSTLKIQPAKLEDSAVYLCASSLMAGSHNEQFFGPGTRLTVL.

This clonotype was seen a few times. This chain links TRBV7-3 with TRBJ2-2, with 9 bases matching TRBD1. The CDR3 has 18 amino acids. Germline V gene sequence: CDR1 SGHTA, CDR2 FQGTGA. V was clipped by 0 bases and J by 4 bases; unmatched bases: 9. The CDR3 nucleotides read TGTGCCAGCAGCTTAACGGGACAGGGTTGGGGAGGCACCGGGGAGCTGTTTTTT. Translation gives CASSLTGQGWGGTGELFF.

For the CDR3, the DNA is TGTGCCAGCAGATCCAAGAGCGGGAGTGGCGATGAGCAGTTCTTC. It specifies CASRSKSGSGDEQFF. This chain connects TRBV12-3 or TRBV12-4 to TRBJ2-1; 8 positions match TRBD2. The CDR3 runs 15 residues. Unmatched junction bases numbered 12, after V lost 6 bases and J lost 8 bases.

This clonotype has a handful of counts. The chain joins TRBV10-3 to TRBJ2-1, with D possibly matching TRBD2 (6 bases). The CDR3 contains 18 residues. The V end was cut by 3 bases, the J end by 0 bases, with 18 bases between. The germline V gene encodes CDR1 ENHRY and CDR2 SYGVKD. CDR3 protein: CAISELGLSPSSYNEQFF. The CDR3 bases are TGTGCCATCAGTGAACTGGGACTTTCCCCCAGCTCCTACAATGAGCAGTTCTTC.

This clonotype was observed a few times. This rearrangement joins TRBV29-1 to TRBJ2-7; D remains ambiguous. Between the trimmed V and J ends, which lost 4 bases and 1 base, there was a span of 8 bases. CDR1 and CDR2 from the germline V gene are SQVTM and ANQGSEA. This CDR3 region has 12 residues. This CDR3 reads CSVGRASYEQYF. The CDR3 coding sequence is TGCAGCGTTGGTCGGGCATCCTACGAGCAGTACTTC.

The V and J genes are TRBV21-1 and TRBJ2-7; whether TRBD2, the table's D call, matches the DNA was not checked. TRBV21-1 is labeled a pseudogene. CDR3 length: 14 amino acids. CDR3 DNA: TGTGCCAGCAGCGGACTAGCGGGAATCTACGAGCAGTACTTC. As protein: CASSGLAGIYEQYF.